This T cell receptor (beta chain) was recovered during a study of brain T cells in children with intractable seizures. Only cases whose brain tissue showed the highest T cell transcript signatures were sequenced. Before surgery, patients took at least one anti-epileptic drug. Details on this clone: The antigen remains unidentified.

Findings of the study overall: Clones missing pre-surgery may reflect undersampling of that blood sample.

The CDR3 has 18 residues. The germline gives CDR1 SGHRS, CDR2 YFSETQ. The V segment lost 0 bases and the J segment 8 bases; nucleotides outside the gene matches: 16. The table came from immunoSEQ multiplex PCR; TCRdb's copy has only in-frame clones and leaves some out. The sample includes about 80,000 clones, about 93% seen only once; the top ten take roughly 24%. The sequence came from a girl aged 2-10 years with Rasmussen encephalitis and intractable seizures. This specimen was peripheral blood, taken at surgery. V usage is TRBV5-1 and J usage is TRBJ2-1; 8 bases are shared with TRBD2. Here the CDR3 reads CASSLGRFLGRGVHEQFF. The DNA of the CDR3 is TGCGCCAGCAGCTTGGGACGATTTCTCGGGAGGGGGGTGCATGAGCAGTTCTTC.